The 23 T cell receptor beta chains presented below share a single source sample, sequenced in a study of cytomegalovirus exposure and HLA in healthy donors. This table comes from immunoSEQ multiplex PCR, and its TCRdb copy is limited to in-frame clones, with some not included. The repertoire holds 89,000 or so clones, with over 85% as singletons. What was sequenced was PBMCs. All receptors come from a woman under 40 in good health and CMV-seropositive.

The rearrangement uses TRBV7-6 and TRBJ2-7, with D unresolved. In germline, CDR1 is SGHVS, CDR2 FNYEAQ. Deletions cut 1 base from V and 3 bases from J, with 7 bases between. The CDR3 is 13 amino acids. The CDR3 is CASSLGRSYEQYF. In nucleotides, the CDR3 is TGTGCCAGCAGCTTAGGACGGAGCTACGAGCAGTACTTC.

The gene calls are TRBV18 and TRBJ2-7; 9 bases agree with TRBD2. Germline lookup yields CDR1 KGHSH and CDR2 LQKENI. The CDR3 has 16 residues. Trimming cost V 1 base and J 5 bases; bases outside gene matches: 9. CDR3 amino acids: CASSPLAGDLGNEQYF. DNA of the CDR3: TGTGCCAGCTCACCACTAGCGGGAGATTTAGGAAACGAGCAGTACTTC.

This chain links TRBV4-2 with TRBJ2-3; D uncertain. CDR3 length: 12 amino acids. Trimming cost V 1 base and J 7 bases, with 6 bases left between them. Germline V gives CDR1 LGHNA, CDR2 YNFKEQ. In DNA, the CDR3 is TGTGCCAGCAGCCAAGGACTGTATACGCAGTATTTT. Amino acids: CASSQGLYTQYF.

The chain joins TRBV9 to TRBJ1-4, with TRBD1 identical over 7 bases. The ends lost 2 bases at V and 5 bases at J; junction bases unmatched: 6. The CDR3 spans 15 residues. Germline-derived CDR1 and CDR2 are SGDLS and YYNGEE. The CDR3 loop is CASSVTTGRNEKLFF. CDR3 coding DNA: TGTGCCAGCAGCGTGACGACAGGGCGGAATGAAAAACTGTTTTTT. Complete variable domain (other parts from reference TRBV9 and TRBJ1-4): DSGVTQTPKHLITATGQRVTLRCSPRSGDLSVYWYQQSLDQGLQFLIQYYNGEERAKGNILERFSAQQFPDLHSELNLSSLELGDSALYFCASSVTTGRNEKLFFGSGTQLSVL.

The rearrangement uses TRBV15 and TRBJ1-5, with TRBD1 matching 7 bases. J was trimmed by 7 bases and V by 1 base; bases with no gene match: 7. The CDR3 totals 15 residues. CDR1 and CDR2 (germline): LNHNV, YYDKDF (reference sequence). This CDR3 reads CATSRGRQGVQPQHF. The CDR3 DNA follows: TGTGCCACCAGCAGAGGAAGACAGGGAGTACAGCCCCAGCATTTT.

The rearrangement joins TRBV7-2 to TRBJ2-6; TRBD1 matches at 11 bases. The J segment lost 2 bases and the V segment lost 5 bases, leaving 8 bases of the junction unmatched. From germline, CDR1 is SGHTA and CDR2 FQGNSA. This CDR3 region has 18 residues. CDR3 nucleotide sequence: TGTGCCAGCAGCAGGCACGGACAGGGGGCAACTGGGGCCAACGTCCTGACTTTC. Protein product: CASSRHGQGATGANVLTF.

The chain joins TRBV19 to TRBJ2-7; TRBD2 matches 8 bases. CDR3 size: 14 residues. Losses at the gene ends were 8 bases for V and 0 bases for J; bases not matched to a gene: 6. In germline, CDR1 is LNHDA, CDR2 SQIVND (reference sequence). In nucleotides, the CDR3 is TGTGCCAGTTCGACTAGCGCCAGCTCCTACGAGCAGTACTTC. It encodes CASSTSASSYEQYF.

In regard to this clone: The junction differs from germline at one of its ends, possibly a read error. This chain connects TRBV7-6 to TRBJ2-5; perhaps TRBD2 as D (6 bases). Germline V lookup: CDR1 SGHVS, CDR2 FNYEAQ. The CDR3 spans 14 residues. CDR3 nucleotides: TGTGCCAGCAGTTTAGGGCTAGCGAGGGAGACCCAGTACTTC. It is translated as CASSLGLARETQYF. Full variable domain (remainder filled in from reference TRBV7-6 and TRBJ2-5): GAGVSQSPRYKVTKRGQDVALRCDPISGHVSLYWYRQALGQGPEFLTYFNYEAQQDKSGLPNDRFSAERPEGSISTLTIQRTEQRDSAMYRCASSLGLARETQYFGPGTRLLVL.

The chain is built from TRBV6-4 and TRBJ1-1, with 8 nucleotides matching TRBD1. The CDR3 extends over 14 amino acids. The germline gives CDR1 MRHNA, CDR2 SNTAGT. Germline trimming cut 8 bases from V and 4 bases from J; bases unmatched to any gene: 9. The DNA for the CDR3 is TGTGCCAGCGGACAGGGACGGCAGAGCACTGAAGCTTTCTTT. Its translation is CASGQGRQSTEAFF.

The chain couples TRBV28 to TRBJ2-1; TRBD2 matches at 11 bases. CDR1 and CDR2 (germline): MDHEN, SYDVKM. The CDR3 runs 17 residues. V lost 5 bases, J lost 0 bases, and 6 bases stayed unmatched. The CDR3: CASSAKGLADSYNEQFF. The CDR3 DNA is TGTGCCAGCAGTGCCAAGGGACTAGCGGACTCCTACAATGAGCAGTTCTTC.

The table lists this clone with a count of one. The chain joins TRBV19 to TRBJ2-7, with TRBD1 identical over 8 bases. The CDR3 length is 14 residues. The germline CDR1 and CDR2 sequences are LNHDA and SQIVND (reference sequence). Losses at the gene ends were 6 bases for V and 3 bases for J; bases not matched to a gene: 7. This CDR3 is CASRETGVNYEQYF. CDR3 nucleotide sequence: TGTGCCAGTAGGGAGACAGGGGTCAACTACGAGCAGTACTTC.

Only one count was recorded for this clone. This chain connects TRBV18 to TRBJ2-5; 12 positions match TRBD2. This CDR3 is built from 14 residues. The germline gives CDR1 KGHSH, CDR2 LQKENI. The V gene end was trimmed by 3 bases and the J gene end by 6 bases; junction bases not matched to a gene: 2. CDR3 residues: CASSPTSGSQTQYF. CDR3 bases: TGTGCCAGCTCACCGACTAGCGGGAGCCAGACCCAGTACTTC.

The genes are TRBV6-6 and TRBJ2-7, with D possibly being TRBD1 (6 bases). This CDR3 contains 15 residues. Germline CDR1 and CDR2: MNHNY and SVGAGI (reference sequence). V shed 6 bases and J shed 0 bases, with 15 bases lying between them. For the CDR3, the DNA is TGTGCCAGCAGCCCAGGGGTAATGGGCTCCTACGAGCAGTACTTC. It specifies CASSPGVMGSYEQYF.

The chain couples TRBV29-1 to TRBJ2-4; the match to TRBD2 covers 8 bases. J was trimmed by 10 bases and V by 3 bases; bases with no gene match: 5. Germline CDR1 is SQVTM and CDR2 is ANQGSEA. There are 12 residues in the CDR3. CDR3 sequence (DNA): TGCAGCGTTGATCTTCCTAGCGGGATTCAGTACTTC. Amino acid sequence: CSVDLPSGIQYF.

The chain uses TRBV2 and TRBJ1-3; 7 nucleotides match TRBD1. With V trimmed by 7 bases and J by 4 bases, 10 bases remained unmatched. CDR3 length: 15 amino acids. Germline CDR1 SNHLY, CDR2 FYNNEI. The CDR3 DNA is TGTGCCAGCACTTTGGACTTGGGACAGGGAAACACCATATATTTT. Protein: CASTLDLGQGNTIYF.

The chain links TRBV4-3 to TRBJ2-1; TRBD2 matches 7 bases. Unmatched junction bases numbered 7, after V lost 4 bases and J lost 1 base. The germline gives CDR1 LGHNA, CDR2 YSLEER. CDR3 length equals 16 residues. CDR3 in DNA: TGCGCCAGCAGCCGGGGTCCCGGGGGGTCCTACAATGAGCAGTTCTTC. Encoded protein: CASSRGPGGSYNEQFF.

The V call is TRBV5-6, the J call TRBJ2-7; D possibly corresponds to TRBD2 (5 bases). Per germline, CDR1 SGHDT and CDR2 YYEEEE. The CDR3 spans 14 residues. V gave up 3 bases and J gave up 0 bases, with 10 bases separating them. The CDR3 spells CASSSSGSSYEQYF. CDR3 bases: TGTGCCAGCAGCTCGAGCGGATCCTCCTACGAGCAGTACTTC.

V and J are TRBV2 and TRBJ1-3; 9 bases are shared with TRBD1. Germline V lookup: CDR1 SNHLY, CDR2 FYNNEI. This CDR3 is 15 amino acids long. With 4 bases clipped from V and 1 base from J, the junction kept 2 bases outside the gene matches. CDR3 DNA sequence: TGTGCCAGCAGTGGCGGGACAGGGTCTGGAAACACCATATATTTT. It codes for CASSGGTGSGNTIYF.

As for this clone: Distinct nucleotide sequences in the sample also encode this CDR3. The rearrangement uses TRBV10-3 and TRBJ2-5; 7 nucleotides match TRBD2. V lost 0 bases and J lost 5; bases outside the gene matches: 3. The CDR3 spans 14 residues. Germline CDR1 ENHRY, CDR2 SYGVKD. For the CDR3, the DNA is TGTGCCATCAGTGAGTCGGGGGGGGTGGAGACCCAGTACTTC. This codes for CAISESGGVETQYF.

V gene TRBV4-3 combines with J gene TRBJ2-1; 8 nucleotides match TRBD2. Germline V lookup: CDR1 LGHNA, CDR2 YSLEER. Trimming removed 1 base from V and 7 bases from J; junction bases left unmatched: 6. This CDR3 has 15 residues. CDR3 DNA sequence: TGCGCCAGCAGCCAAGGACTAGCGAGGGGAAATGAGCAGTTCTTC. Translating gives CASSQGLARGNEQFF.

The chain carries TRBV7-9 and TRBJ2-7, with D tentatively TRBD2 (5 bases). This CDR3 region has 14 residues. Germline V gene lookup returns CDR1 SEHNR and CDR2 FQNEAQ (reference sequence). Trimming shortened V by 5 bases and J by 2 bases, and 13 bases separated the two germline ends. DNA of the CDR3: TGTGCCAGCAGCCAGGCGGAGGTCCCCTACGAGCAGTACTTC. Its translation: CASSQAEVPYEQYF.

This sequence joins TRBV9 and TRBJ2-2, with 14 bases that match TRBD2. The CDR3 extends over 18 amino acids. The ends lost 3 bases at V and 9 bases at J; junction bases unmatched: 13. Germline CDR1 SGDLS, CDR2 YYNGEE. CDR3 protein: CASSEQPGTSGRARELFF. The CDR3 nucleotides read TGTGCCAGCAGCGAACAGCCCGGGACTAGCGGGAGAGCACGGGAGCTGTTTTTT. Based on the CDR3 plus reference TRBV9 and TRBJ2-2, the full variable domain is DSGVTQTPKHLITATGQRVTLRCSPRSGDLSVYWYQQSLDQGLQFLIQYYNGEERAKGNILERFSAQQFPDLHSELNLSSLELGDSALYFCASSEQPGTSGRARELFFGEGSRLTVL.

The chain carries TRBV7-6 and TRBJ1-2; D is uncertain. CDR1 SGHVS and CDR2 FNYEAQ come from the germline V gene. The CDR3 is 12 amino acids. With 4 bases removed from V and 7 bases from J, the gap between germline ends came to 10 bases. For the CDR3, the DNA is TGTGCCAGCAGCTACGGGGAGGGTGGCTACACCTTC. It translates to CASSYGEGGYTF. The full variable domain, its missing parts supplied by reference TRBV7-6 and TRBJ1-2, is GAGVSQSPRYKVTKRGQDVALRCDPISGHVSLYWYRQALGQGPEFLTYFNYEAQQDKSGLPNDRFSAERPEGSISTLTIQRTEQRDSAMYRCASSYGEGGYTFGSGTRLTVV.